The rows below give T cell receptor beta chains drawn from one sample of a study of shared clonotypes between healthy human individuals. The repertoire was sequenced with immunoSEQ multiplex PCR; TCRdb's copy has only in-frame clones and lacks some. The data show around 940,000 clones, 76% seen once. Sequencing was carried out using memory CD4+ T cells sorted from blood. The receptors shown here come from a man between 18 and 29 years old in good health. Both conserved end residues are part of each CDR3. A D gene is named only where the DNA matches it firmly. For some rows the clone size is stated as once, few or many, or as a class when expanded; others skip it.

abundance	d_gene	v_gene	j_gene	CDR3nt	CDR3aa
few	-	TRBV6-1	TRBJ1-5	TGTGCCAGCAGTGACGGGGGAAATCAGCCCCAGCATTTT	CASSDGGNQPQHF
-	-	TRBV15	TRBJ1-5	TGTGCCACCAGCGAAGGGTCATTGATCAAGCCCCAGCATTTT	CATSEGSLIKPQHF
-	TRBD2	TRBV7-2	TRBJ2-1	TGTGCCAGCAGCTTAGAACTAGCGGTAAATGAGCAGTTCTTC	CASSLELAVNEQFF
-	-	TRBV2	TRBJ1-1	TGTGCCAGCAGAGGTGGAGGGGCGACGAGCACTGAAGCTTTCTTT	CASRGGGATSTEAFF
-	-	TRBV6-1	TRBJ2-1	TGTGCCAGCAGGGACAGTTTTTTGGTAAATGAGCAGTTCTTC	CASRDSFLVNEQFF
-	TRBD1	TRBV7-7	TRBJ2-7	TGTGCTAGCAGTACCGGGACAGGGGGCGAGCAGTACTTC	CASSTGTGGEQYF
few	-	TRBV9	TRBJ1-1	TGTGCCAGGGGCAGGGACACTGAAGCTTTCTTT	CARGRDTEAFF
once	-	TRBV7-9	TRBJ1-1	TGTGCCAGCAGCTTTGAGACAGCCTTTAACACTGAAGCTTTCTTT	CASSFETAFNTEAFF
few	TRBD1	TRBV5-1	TRBJ1-4	TGCGCCAGCAGCTTGTTACAGGGGGGTGAAAAACTGTTTTTT	CASSLLQGGEKLFF
once	-	TRBV29-1	TRBJ2-4	TGCAGCGTGGAGGACACAGGGAATTCCAAAAACATTCAGTACTTC	CSVEDTGNSKNIQYF
-	-	TRBV7-3	TRBJ1-2	TGTGCCAGCAGCTTAACGGGAGGGACCTTCTATGGCTACACCTTC	CASSLTGGTFYGYTF
few	TRBD1	TRBV27	TRBJ1-3	TGTGCCAGCAGCCGGGACAGGGGGCCGGGAAACACCATATATTTT	CASSRDRGPGNTIYF
-	TRBD1	TRBV5-6	TRBJ2-7	TGTGCCAGCAGCAGAGGGACAGTGCTTGGCTACGAGCAGTACTTC	CASSRGTVLGYEQYF
-	-	TRBV2	TRBJ2-2	TGTGCCAGCAGTTCCGCCGTATGGAACACCGGGGAGCTGTTTTTT	CASSSAVWNTGELFF
-	-	TRBV6-6	TRBJ1-5	TGTGCCAGCAGTTGGGGTCAGGGCTCATGGAATCAGCCCCAGCATTTT	CASSWGQGSWNQPQHF
-	-	TRBV5-1	TRBJ2-2	TGCGCCAGCAGCTTGGTTGGGGGACCCACCGGGGAGCTGTTTTTT	CASSLVGGPTGELFF
many	TRBD1	TRBV5-3	TRBJ2-2	TGTGCCAGAAGCCCGGACCCGGGACAGGAGAACACCGGGGAGCTGTTTTTT	CARSPDPGQENTGELFF
-	TRBD1	TRBV7-6	TRBJ2-1	TGTGCCAGCAGCCCTGGACAGGGCCCTTGGAATGAGCAGTTCTTC	CASSPGQGPWNEQFF
-	-	TRBV29-1	TRBJ1-2	TGCAGCGTTGAATTGAGGGGAGGGGCCTCTGGCTACACCTTC	CSVELRGGASGYTF
-	TRBD2	TRBV5-1	TRBJ2-1	TGCGCCAGCAGCTTGGGAGGTAGCGGGAATGAGCAGTTCTTC	CASSLGGSGNEQFF
many	TRBD2	TRBV6-4	TRBJ2-1	TGTGCCAGCAGTGACTGGTCGGGGGGGCTGGGTGAGCAGTTCTTC	CASSDWSGGLGEQFF
-	TRBD2	TRBV6-5	TRBJ2-1	TGTGCCAGCAGTCTAGCGGGGGGGACCAATGAGCAGTTCTTC	CASSLAGGTNEQFF
-	-	TRBV5-1	TRBJ2-3	TGCGCCAGCGCCCGGACACGGTCCGCAGATACGCAGTATTTT	CASARTRSADTQYF
-	-	TRBV10-1	TRBJ2-1	TGCGCCAGCCCCCCCGCGGTCTACAATGAGCAGTTCTTC	CASPPAVYNEQFF
-	-	TRBV9	TRBJ1-2	TGTGCCAGCAGCGCCCACAGGGTCCCTACCGACTATGGCTACACCTTC	CASSAHRVPTDYGYTF
-	-	TRBV7-7	TRBJ2-5	TGTGCTAGCAGCCCAGGGGTAGCACAAGAGACCCAGTACTTC	CASSPGVAQETQYF
-	-	TRBV7-9	TRBJ2-1	TGTGCCAGCAGCTTACTGGCGCACACCTACAATGAGCAGTTCTTC	CASSLLAHTYNEQFF
-	-	TRBV5-6	TRBJ2-2	TGTGCCAGCAGCTGGGGGGTAGTTTTTGGGTCCGCCGGGGAGCTGTTTTTT	CASSWGVVFGSAGELFF
-	-	TRBV28	TRBJ1-1	TGTGCCAGCAGCGCCCCCGGGGCGCTTACTGAAGCTTTCTTT	CASSAPGALTEAFF
-	-	TRBV5-6	TRBJ2-7	TGTGCCAGCAGCCGCCTCGGGGCTACTTACGAGCAGTACTTC	CASSRLGATYEQYF
once	-	TRBV11-2	TRBJ2-5	TGTGCCAGCAGCCGGGAGAGACAAGAGACCCAGTACTTC	CASSRERQETQYF